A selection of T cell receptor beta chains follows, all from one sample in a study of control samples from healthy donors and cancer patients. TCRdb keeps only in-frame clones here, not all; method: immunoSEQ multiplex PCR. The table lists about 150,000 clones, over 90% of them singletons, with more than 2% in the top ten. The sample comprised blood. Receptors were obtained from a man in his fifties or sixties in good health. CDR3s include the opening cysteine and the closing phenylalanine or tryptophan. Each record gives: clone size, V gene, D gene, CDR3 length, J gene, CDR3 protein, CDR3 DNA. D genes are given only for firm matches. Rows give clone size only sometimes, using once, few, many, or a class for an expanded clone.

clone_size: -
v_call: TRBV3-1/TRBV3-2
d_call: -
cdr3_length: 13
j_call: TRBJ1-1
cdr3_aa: CASSQDIGAEAFF
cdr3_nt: TGTGCCAGCAGCCAAGATATAGGGGCAGAAGCTTTCTTT

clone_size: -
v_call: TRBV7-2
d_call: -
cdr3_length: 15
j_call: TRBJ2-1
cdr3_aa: CASSPRLVPGGEQFF
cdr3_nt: TGTGCCAGCAGCCCCCGACTAGTCCCGGGTGGTGAGCAGTTCTTC

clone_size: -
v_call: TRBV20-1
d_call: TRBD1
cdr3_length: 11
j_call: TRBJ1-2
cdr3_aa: CSAGTDYGYTF
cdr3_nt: TGCAGTGCCGGGACAGACTATGGCTACACCTTC

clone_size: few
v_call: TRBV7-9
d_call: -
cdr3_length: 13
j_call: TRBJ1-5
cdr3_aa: CASSSTGNQPQHF
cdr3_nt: TGTGCCAGCAGCTCCACAGGTAATCAGCCCCAGCATTTT

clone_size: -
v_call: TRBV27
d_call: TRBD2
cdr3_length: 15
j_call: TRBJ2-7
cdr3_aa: CASSLSGTTPLEQYF
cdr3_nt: TGTGCCAGCAGTTTATCGGGGACTACGCCCCTCGAGCAGTACTTC

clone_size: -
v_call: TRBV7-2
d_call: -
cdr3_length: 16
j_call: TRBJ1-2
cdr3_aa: CASSPWVRDLGYGYTF
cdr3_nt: TGTGCCAGCAGCCCGTGGGTCCGGGACCTAGGGTATGGCTACACCTTC

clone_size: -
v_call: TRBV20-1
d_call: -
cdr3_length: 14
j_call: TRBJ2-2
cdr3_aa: CSASVSGYTGELFF
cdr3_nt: TGCAGTGCTAGTGTTAGCGGATACACCGGGGAGCTGTTTTTT

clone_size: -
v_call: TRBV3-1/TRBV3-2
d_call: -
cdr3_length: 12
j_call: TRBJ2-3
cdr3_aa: CASSVSTDTQYF
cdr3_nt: TGTGCCAGCAGCGTTAGCACAGATACGCAGTATTTT

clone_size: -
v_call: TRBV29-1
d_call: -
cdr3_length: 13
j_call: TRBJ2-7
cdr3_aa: CSPCANLGYEQYF
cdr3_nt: TGCAGCCCTTGTGCTAATTTAGGCTACGAGCAGTACTTC

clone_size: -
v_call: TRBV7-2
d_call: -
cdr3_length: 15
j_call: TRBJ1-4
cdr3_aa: CASSLGAGSIEKLFF
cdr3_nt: TGTGCCAGCAGCTTAGGGGCAGGGTCCATTGAAAAACTGTTTTTT

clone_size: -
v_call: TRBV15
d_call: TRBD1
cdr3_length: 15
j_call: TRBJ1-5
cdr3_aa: CATSRPETGNQPQHF
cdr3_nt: TGTGCCACCAGCAGGCCTGAGACAGGGAACCAGCCCCAGCATTTT

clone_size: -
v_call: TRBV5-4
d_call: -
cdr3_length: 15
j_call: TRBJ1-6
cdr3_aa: CASSLQSGANSPLHF
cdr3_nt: TGTGCCAGCAGCTTGCAATCAGGGGCTAATTCACCCCTCCACTTT

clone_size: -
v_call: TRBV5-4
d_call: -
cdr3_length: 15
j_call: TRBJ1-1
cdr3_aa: CASSLDGGPYTEAFF
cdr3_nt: TGTGCCAGCAGCTTGGACGGGGGGCCTTACACTGAAGCTTTCTTT

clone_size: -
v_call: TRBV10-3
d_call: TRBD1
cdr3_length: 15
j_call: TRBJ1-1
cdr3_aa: CAISEFRTGGTEAFF
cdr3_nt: TGTGCCATCAGTGAGTTCCGGACAGGGGGCACTGAAGCTTTCTTT

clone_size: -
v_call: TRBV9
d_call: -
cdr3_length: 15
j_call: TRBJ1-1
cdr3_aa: CASSPPRSLNTEAFF
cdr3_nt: TGTGCCAGCAGCCCCCCGCGGAGTTTGAACACTGAAGCTTTCTTT

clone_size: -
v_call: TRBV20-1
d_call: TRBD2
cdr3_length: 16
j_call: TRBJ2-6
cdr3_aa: CSASQAGGSGANVLTF
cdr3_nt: TGCAGTGCTAGTCAAGCGGGAGGGTCTGGGGCCAACGTCCTGACTTTC

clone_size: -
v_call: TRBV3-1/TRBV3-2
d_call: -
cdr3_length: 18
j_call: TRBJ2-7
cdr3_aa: CASSSRAPGGRVSYEQYF
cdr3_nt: TGTGCCAGCAGTTCACGCGCACCGGGGGGCAGAGTCTCCTACGAGCAGTACTTC

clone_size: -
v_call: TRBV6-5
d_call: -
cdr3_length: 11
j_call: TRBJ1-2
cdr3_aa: CATEKGGGYTF
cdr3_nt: TGTGCCACCGAAAAGGGGGGTGGCTACACCTTC

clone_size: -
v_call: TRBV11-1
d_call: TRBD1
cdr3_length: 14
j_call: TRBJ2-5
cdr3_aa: CASSPRQGRETQYF
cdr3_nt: TGTGCCAGCAGCCCGAGACAGGGGCGAGAGACCCAGTACTTC

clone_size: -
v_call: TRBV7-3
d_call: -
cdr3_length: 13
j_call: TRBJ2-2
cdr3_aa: CASSSTGSGELFF
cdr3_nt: TGTGCCAGCAGCTCAACGGGTAGCGGGGAGCTGTTTTTT

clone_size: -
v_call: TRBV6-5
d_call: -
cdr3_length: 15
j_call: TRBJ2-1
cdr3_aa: CASTIIDGTYNEQFF
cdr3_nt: TGTGCCAGCACCATTATAGATGGGACTTACAATGAGCAGTTCTTC

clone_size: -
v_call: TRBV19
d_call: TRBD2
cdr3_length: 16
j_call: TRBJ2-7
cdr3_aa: CASSTLGSGRAYEQYF
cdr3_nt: TGTGCCAGTAGTACCCTGGGGAGCGGGAGGGCCTACGAGCAGTACTTC

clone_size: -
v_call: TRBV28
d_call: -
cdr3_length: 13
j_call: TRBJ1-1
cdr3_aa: CASSHRVNTEAFF
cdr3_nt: TGTGCCAGCAGCCACAGAGTGAACACTGAAGCTTTCTTT

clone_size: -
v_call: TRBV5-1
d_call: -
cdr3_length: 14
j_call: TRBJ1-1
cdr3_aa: CASSRREVNTEAFF
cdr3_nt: TGCGCCAGCAGCCGACGGGAGGTGAACACTGAAGCTTTCTTT

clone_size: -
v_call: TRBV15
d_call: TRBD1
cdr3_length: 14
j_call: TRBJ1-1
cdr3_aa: CATSTRQGEAEAFF
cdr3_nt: TGTGCCACCAGCACCCGACAGGGCGAGGCCGAAGCTTTCTTT

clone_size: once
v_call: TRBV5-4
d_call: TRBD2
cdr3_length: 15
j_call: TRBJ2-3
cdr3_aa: CASSPDGGGTDTQYF
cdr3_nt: TGTGCCAGCAGCCCGGATGGGGGGGGCACAGATACGCAGTATTTT

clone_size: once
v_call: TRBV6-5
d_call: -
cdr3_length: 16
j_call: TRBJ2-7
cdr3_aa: CASSYSVGSGGYEQYF
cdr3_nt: TGTGCCAGCAGTTACTCAGTTGGTTCAGGGGGGTACGAGCAGTACTTC

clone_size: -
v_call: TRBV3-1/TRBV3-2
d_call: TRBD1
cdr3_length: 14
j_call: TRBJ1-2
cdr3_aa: CASSQPGQGNGYTF
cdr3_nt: TGTGCCAGCAGCCAACCAGGACAGGGAAATGGCTACACCTTC

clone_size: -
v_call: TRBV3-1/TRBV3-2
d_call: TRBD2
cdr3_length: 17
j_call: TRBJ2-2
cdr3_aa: CASSRPLAGVSTGELFF
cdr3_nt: TGTGCCAGCAGCCGCCCTCTAGCGGGAGTAAGCACCGGGGAGCTGTTTTTT

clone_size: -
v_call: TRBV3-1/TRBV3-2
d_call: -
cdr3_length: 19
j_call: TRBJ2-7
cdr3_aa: CASSQVGAYGIPRPYEQYF
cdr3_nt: TGTGCCAGCAGCCAAGTGGGGGCATACGGGATTCCCCGCCCCTACGAGCAGTACTTC

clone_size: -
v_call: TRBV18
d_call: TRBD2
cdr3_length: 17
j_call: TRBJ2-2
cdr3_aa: CASSLNVAGDGTGELFF
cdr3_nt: TGTGCCAGCTCACTTAACGTGGCGGGAGACGGCACCGGGGAGCTGTTTTTT

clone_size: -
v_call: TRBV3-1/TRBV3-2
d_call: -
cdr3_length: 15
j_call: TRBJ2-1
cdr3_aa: CASSDSMSSYNEQFF
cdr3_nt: TGTGCCAGCAGCGACAGCATGAGCTCCTACAATGAGCAGTTCTTC

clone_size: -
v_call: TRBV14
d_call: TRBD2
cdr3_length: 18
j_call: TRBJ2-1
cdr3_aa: CASSRRRGRASSYNEQFF
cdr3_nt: TGTGCCAGCAGCCGGAGACGGGGGAGGGCCAGTTCCTACAATGAGCAGTTCTTC

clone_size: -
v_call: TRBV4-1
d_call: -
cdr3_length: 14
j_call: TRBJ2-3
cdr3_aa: CASSQIRTGDTQYF
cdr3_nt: TGCGCCAGCAGCCAAATCAGGACTGGGGATACGCAGTATTTT

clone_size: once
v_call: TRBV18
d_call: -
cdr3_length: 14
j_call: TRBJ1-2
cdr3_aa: CASSPLGSDYGYTF
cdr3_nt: TGTGCCAGCTCACCCCTGGGATCGGACTATGGCTACACCTTC

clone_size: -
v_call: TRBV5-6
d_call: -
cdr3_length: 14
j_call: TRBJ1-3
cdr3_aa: CASSQTGIGNTIYF
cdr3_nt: TGTGCCAGCAGCCAAACAGGGATCGGAAACACCATATATTTT

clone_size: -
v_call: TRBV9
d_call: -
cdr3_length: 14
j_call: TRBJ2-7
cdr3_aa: CASSVGGQDYEQYF
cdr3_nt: TGTGCCAGCAGCGTAGGAGGACAAGACTACGAGCAGTACTTC

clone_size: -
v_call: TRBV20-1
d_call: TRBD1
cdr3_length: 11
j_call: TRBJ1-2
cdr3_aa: CSSDRYYGYTF
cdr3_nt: TGCAGTTCGGACAGGTACTATGGCTACACCTTC

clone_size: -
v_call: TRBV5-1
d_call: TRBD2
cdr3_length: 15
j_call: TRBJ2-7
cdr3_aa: CASSLDGLESYEQYF
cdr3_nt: TGCGCCAGCAGCTTGGACGGACTAGAAAGTTACGAGCAGTACTTC

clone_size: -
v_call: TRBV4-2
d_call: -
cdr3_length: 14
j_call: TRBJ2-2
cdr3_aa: CASSPLQGTGELFF
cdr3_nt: TGTGCCAGCAGTCCCCTACAGGGAACTGGGGAGCTGTTTTTT

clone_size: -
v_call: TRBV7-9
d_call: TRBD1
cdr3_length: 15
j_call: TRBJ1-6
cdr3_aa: CASSLTGQGNSPLHF
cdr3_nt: TGTGCCAGCAGCTTAACGGGACAGGGTAATTCACCCCTCCACTTT

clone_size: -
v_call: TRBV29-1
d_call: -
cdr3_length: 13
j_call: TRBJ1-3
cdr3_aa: CSADSDSGNTIYF
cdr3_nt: TGCAGCGCAGACAGTGACTCTGGAAACACCATATATTTT

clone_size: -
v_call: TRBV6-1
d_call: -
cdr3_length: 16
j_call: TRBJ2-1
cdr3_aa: CASSEVWAPPYNEQFF
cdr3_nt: TGTGCCAGCAGTGAAGTCTGGGCCCCACCCTACAATGAGCAGTTCTTC

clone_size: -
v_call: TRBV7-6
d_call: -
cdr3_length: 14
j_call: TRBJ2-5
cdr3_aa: CASNLTPRQETQYF
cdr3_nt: TGTGCCAGCAACCTCACCCCCCGACAAGAGACCCAGTACTTC

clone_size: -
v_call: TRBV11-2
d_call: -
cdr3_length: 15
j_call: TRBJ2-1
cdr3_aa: CASSLAGLSYNEQFF
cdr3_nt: TGTGCCAGCAGCTTAGCGGGTCTCTCCTACAATGAGCAGTTCTTC

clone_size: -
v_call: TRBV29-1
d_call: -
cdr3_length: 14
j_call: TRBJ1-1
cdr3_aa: CSVEAGGGNTEAFF
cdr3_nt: TGCAGCGTTGAGGCAGGTGGGGGAAACACTGAAGCTTTCTTT

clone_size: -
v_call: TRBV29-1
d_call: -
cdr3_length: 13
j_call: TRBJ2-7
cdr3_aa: CSVEVATAGEQYF
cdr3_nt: TGCAGCGTTGAGGTAGCGACGGCCGGGGAGCAGTACTTC

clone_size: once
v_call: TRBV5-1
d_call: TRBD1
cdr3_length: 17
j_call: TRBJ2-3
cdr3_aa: CASSLTGQGLRTDTQYF
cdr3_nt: TGCGCCAGCAGCTTGACTGGACAGGGGTTGCGCACAGATACGCAGTATTTT

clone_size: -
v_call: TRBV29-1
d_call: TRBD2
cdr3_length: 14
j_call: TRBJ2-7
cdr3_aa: CSVSTSGRASEQYF
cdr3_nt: TGCAGCGTCTCCACTAGCGGGAGGGCCAGTGAGCAGTACTTC

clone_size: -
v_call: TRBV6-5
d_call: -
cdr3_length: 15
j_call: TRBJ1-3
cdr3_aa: CASRSGLSSGNTIYF
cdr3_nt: TGTGCCAGCCGGTCGGGACTGAGCTCTGGAAACACCATATATTTT

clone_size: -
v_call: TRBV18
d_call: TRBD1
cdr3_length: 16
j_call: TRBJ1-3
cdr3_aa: CASSPPAGGYGNTIYF
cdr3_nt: TGTGCCAGCTCACCACCCGCAGGGGGCTATGGAAACACCATATATTTT

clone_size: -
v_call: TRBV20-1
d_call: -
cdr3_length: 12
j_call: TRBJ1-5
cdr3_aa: CSASVPNQPQHF
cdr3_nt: TGCAGTGCTAGTGTTCCGAATCAGCCCCAGCATTTT

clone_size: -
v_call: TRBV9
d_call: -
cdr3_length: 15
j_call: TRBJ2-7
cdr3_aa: CASSASGTDSYEQYF
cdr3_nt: TGTGCCAGCAGCGCCTCCGGGACGGACTCCTACGAGCAGTACTTC

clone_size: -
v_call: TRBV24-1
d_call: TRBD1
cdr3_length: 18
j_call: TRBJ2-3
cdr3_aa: CATSDLTGQGLSTDTQYF
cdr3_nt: TGTGCCACCAGTGATTTGACGGGACAGGGCTTGAGCACAGATACGCAGTATTTT

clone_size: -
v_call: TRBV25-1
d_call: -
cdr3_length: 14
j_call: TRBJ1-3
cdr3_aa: CASSEPGSGNTIYF
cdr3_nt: TGTGCCAGCAGTGAACCAGGGTCAGGAAACACCATATATTTT